The text below deals with one TCR beta chain. No antigen is known for it. Time point described: week 47, end of study. Topical imiquimod was applied with each vaccine dose, which held 300 ug of mutant IDH1 20-mer peptide. This sample is drawn from a study of a mutant IDH1 vaccine in newly diagnosed glioma. Sequenced by immunoSEQ multiplex PCR; TCRdb stores in-frame clones only, minus some. The repertoire has roughly 43,000 clones, roughly 82% of them found once; the top ten carry approximately 19%. There are 13 residues in the CDR3. The germline CDR1 and CDR2 sequences are GTSNPN and SVGIG (reference sequence). V gave up 3 bases and J gave up 1 base, with 9 bases separating them.

The genes are TRBV30 and TRBJ1-2; D gene unclear. The sequenced sample was PBMCs, obtained from a glioma patient whose treatment included an IDH1 peptide vaccine. The TCR sequence derives from a man aged 18 to 29 with glioma. Some clones in this sample may be carry-over from other donors' samples. In DNA, the CDR3 is TGTGCCTGGAGCAACATCCTTAACTATGGCTACACCTTC. Its translation: CAWSNILNYGYTF. Filled out from reference TRBV30 and TRBJ1-2, the complete variable domain reads SQTIHQWPATLVQPVGSPLSLECTVEGTSNPNLYWYRQAAGRGLQLLFYSVGIGQISSEVPQNLSASRPQDRQFILSSKKLLLSDSGFYLCAWSNILNYGYTFGSGTRLTVV.